The present T cell receptor beta chain was sequenced within a study of siplizumab effects on memory and regulatory T cells. Study-level results: The mean Treg-derived percentage of mappable alloreactive CD4+ clones was 55% to 75% with siplizumab compared with about 30% in controls. Roughly 75-97% of dividing CD4+ or CD8+ clones were without an attributable naive or memory phenotype. The mapping of alloreactive clones to unstimulated subsets covered only a minor fraction of them. In unstimulated cells, naive T cells appeared more diverse than memory T cells and seemed major alloresponse contributors.

The V gene end was trimmed by 4 bases and the J gene end by 2 bases; junction bases not matched to a gene: 6. There are 15 residues in the CDR3. From germline, CDR1 is LGHNA and CDR2 YNFKEQ. This clone was detected only a few times. Its antigen is currently unknown. Using immunoSEQ multiplex PCR, the repertoire was profiled, and TCRdb retains in-frame clones only, with some absent. The sample has tens of thousands of clones; around 93% are singletons. The source of this sequence is a human donor in good health. This sequence joins TRBV4-2 and TRBJ2-7, with 9 nucleotides matching TRBD1. Sequenced: CD8+ T cells sorted from blood. This chain's CDR3 is CASSLTGTGTYEQYF. The CDR3 DNA sequence: TGTGCCAGCAGCCTTACCGGGACAGGGACCTACGAGCAGTACTTC.